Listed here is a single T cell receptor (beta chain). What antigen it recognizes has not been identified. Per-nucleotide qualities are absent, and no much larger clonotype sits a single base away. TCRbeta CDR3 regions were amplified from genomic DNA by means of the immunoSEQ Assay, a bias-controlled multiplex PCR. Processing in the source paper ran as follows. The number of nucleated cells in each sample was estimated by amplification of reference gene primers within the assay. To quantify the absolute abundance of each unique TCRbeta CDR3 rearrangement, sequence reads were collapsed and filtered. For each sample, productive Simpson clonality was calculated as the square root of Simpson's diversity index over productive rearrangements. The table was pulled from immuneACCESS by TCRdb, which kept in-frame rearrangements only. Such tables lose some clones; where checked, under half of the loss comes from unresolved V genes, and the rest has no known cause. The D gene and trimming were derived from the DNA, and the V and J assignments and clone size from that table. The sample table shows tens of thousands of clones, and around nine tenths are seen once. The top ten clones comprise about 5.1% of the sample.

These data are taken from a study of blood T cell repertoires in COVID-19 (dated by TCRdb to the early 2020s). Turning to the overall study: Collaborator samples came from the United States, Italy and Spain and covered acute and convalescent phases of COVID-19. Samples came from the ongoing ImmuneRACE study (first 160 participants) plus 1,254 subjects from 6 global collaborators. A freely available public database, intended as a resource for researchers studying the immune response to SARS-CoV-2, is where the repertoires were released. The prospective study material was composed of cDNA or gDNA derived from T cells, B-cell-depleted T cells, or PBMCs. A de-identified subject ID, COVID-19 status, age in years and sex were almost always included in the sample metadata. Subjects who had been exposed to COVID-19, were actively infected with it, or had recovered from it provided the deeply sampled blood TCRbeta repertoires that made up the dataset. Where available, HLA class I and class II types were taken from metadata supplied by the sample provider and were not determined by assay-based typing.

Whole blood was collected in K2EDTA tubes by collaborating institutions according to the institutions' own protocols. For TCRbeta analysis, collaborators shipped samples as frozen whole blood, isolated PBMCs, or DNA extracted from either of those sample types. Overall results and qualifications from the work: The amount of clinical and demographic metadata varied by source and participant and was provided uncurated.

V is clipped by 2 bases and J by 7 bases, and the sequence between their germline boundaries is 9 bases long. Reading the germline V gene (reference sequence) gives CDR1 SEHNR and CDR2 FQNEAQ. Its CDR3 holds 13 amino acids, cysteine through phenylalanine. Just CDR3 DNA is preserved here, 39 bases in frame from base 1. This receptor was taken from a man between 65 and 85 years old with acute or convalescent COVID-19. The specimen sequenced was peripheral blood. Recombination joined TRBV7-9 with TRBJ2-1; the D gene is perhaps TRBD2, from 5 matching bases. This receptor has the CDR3 CASSLFTRNEQFF. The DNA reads TGTGCCAGCAGCTTATTTACTAGAAATGAGCAGTTCTTC. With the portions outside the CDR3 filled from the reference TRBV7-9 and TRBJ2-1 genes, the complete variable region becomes DTGVSQNPRHKITKRGQNVTFRCDPISEHNRLYWYRQTLGQGPEFLTYFQNEAQLEKSRLLSDRFSAERPKGSFSTLEIQRTEQGDSAMYLCASSLFTRNEQFFGPGTRLTVL.